One and the same sample provided the 18 T cell receptor beta chains below, sequenced in a study of siplizumab effects on memory and regulatory T cells. The table came from immunoSEQ multiplex PCR; TCRdb's copy has only in-frame clones and leaves some out. The table records 70,000 to 100,000 clones, 80% to 95% of them present only once. Sequencing was performed on CD8+ T cells sorted from blood. These TCRs come from a human donor in good health.

Details on this clone: Within the sample, other DNA sequences also encode this same CDR3. The rearrangement links TRBV27 to TRBJ2-1; a possible D gene is TRBD2 (5 bases). V gave up 3 bases and J gave up 0 bases, with 9 bases separating them. Germline assignment: CDR1 MNHEY and CDR2 SMNVEV (reference sequence). The CDR3 sequence is 15 residues long. CDR3 amino acids: CASSFGGSSYNEQFF. The CDR3 region has the DNA TGTGCCAGCAGTTTTGGAGGTAGCTCCTACAATGAGCAGTTCTTC.

The V call is TRBV7-9, the J call TRBJ2-2, with TRBD2 identical over 11 bases. Per the germline V gene, CDR1 is SEHNR and CDR2 is FQNEAQ (reference sequence). CDR3 length: 17 residues. V dropped 2 bases and J dropped 5; count of bases not matched to a gene: 7. Here the CDR3 DNA reads TGTGCCAGCAGCTTATGGGGACTAGCGGAGAGAACCGGGGAGCTGTTTTTT. Encoded protein: CASSLWGLAERTGELFF. The full variable domain, its missing parts supplied by reference TRBV7-9 and TRBJ2-2, is DTGVSQNPRHKITKRGQNVTFRCDPISEHNRLYWYRQTLGQGPEFLTYFQNEAQLEKSRLLSDRFSAERPKGSFSTLEIQRTEQGDSAMYLCASSLWGLAERTGELFFGEGSRLTVL.

The chain combines TRBV11-2 with TRBJ2-2; weak D call: TRBD1 (7 bases). The CDR3 length is 14 residues. Germline V lookup: CDR1 SGHAT, CDR2 FQNNGV. Trimming took off 11 bases at V and 0 bases at J, with 13 bases between the two ends. This CDR3 reads CAGGDSANTGELFF. CDR3 nucleotides: TGTGCCGGAGGGGACAGCGCGAACACCGGGGAGCTGTTTTTT. The full variable domain, with the rest looked up from reference TRBV11-2 and TRBJ2-2, is EAGVAQSPRYKIIEKRQSVAFWCNPISGHATLYWYQQILGQGPKLLIQFQNNGVVDDSQLPKDRFSAERLKGVDSTLKIQPAKLEDSAVYLCAGGDSANTGELFFGEGSRLTVL.

V is TRBV9 and J is TRBJ2-3; 7 positions agree with TRBD2. In germline, CDR1 is SGDLS, CDR2 YYNGEE. The CDR3 has 15 residues. V lost 10 bases, J lost 3 bases, and 14 bases stayed unmatched. Written as DNA, the CDR3 is TGTGCCTCCCGGGGCGGGAGTATTGTAACAGATACGCAGTATTTT. Amino acids: CASRGGSIVTDTQYF.

The V and J genes are TRBV19 and TRBJ1-1; D ambiguous. The CDR3 spans 11 residues. The germline CDR1 and CDR2 sequences are LNHDA and SQIVND (reference sequence). The ends were cut back, 4 bases at V and 5 bases at J, with 5 bases in the middle. The CDR3 region is CASSTGTEAFF. Written as DNA, the CDR3 is TGTGCCAGTAGTACGGGGACTGAAGCTTTCTTT.

V usage is TRBV6-5 and J usage is TRBJ1-1; a possible D gene is TRBD1 (5 bases). Trimming left V 0 bases short and J 5 bases short, with 10 bases between. This CDR3 is built from 14 residues. In germline, CDR1 is MNHEY, CDR2 SVGAGI. This CDR3 reads CASSYSPGLTEAFF. CDR3 DNA: TGTGCCAGCAGTTACTCTCCGGGACTAACTGAAGCTTTCTTT.

J is TRBJ1-2 and V is TRBV9, with TRBD1 as a possible D gene (5 bases). There are 14 residues in the CDR3. The germline CDR1 and CDR2 sequences are SGDLS and YYNGEE. V dropped 3 bases and J dropped 8 bases, with 17 bases sitting between them. CDR3 coding DNA: TGTGCCAGCAGCGCTGGGGGGGAAGGAAGAGGCTACACCTTC. Encoded protein: CASSAGGEGRGYTF.

The chain uses TRBV7-2 and TRBJ2-7; D is uncertain. This CDR3 is built from 14 residues. V lost 1 base and J 0 bases, leaving 7 bases between the germline ends. Germline-derived CDR1 and CDR2 are SGHTA and FQGNSA. As DNA, the CDR3 is TGTGCCAGCAGCTTAGAGTACTCCTCCTACGAGCAGTACTTC. Amino acids: CASSLEYSSYEQYF.

This chain connects TRBV6-5 to TRBJ2-2; the D call may be TRBD1 or TRBD2 (5 bases each). Germline assignment: CDR1 MNHEY and CDR2 SVGAGI. The V end lost 5 bases, the J end lost 1 base, and 11 bases lay between the germline ends. The CDR3 runs to 15 residues. The CDR3 here is CASSPGTGNTGELFF. In DNA, the CDR3 is TGTGCCAGCAGTCCCGGGACGGGGAACACCGGGGAGCTGTTTTTT.

The gene calls are TRBV11-3 and TRBJ1-2, with D perhaps matching TRBD1 (5 bases). The CDR3 has 16 amino acids. Germline V lookup: CDR1 SGHNT, CDR2 YENEEA. Trimming removed 0 bases from V and 7 bases from J, with 18 bases in between. The CDR3 spells CASSLDKQGRLGGYTF. The CDR3 bases are TGTGCCAGCAGCTTAGATAAGCAGGGCCGGTTAGGTGGCTACACCTTC.

The chain couples TRBV30 to TRBJ2-2; D is perhaps TRBD2 (5 bases). The CDR3 sequence is 14 residues long. V lost 2 bases and J lost 3, with 10 bases in between. Germline V gene lookup returns CDR1 GTSNPN and CDR2 SVGIG (reference sequence). The CDR3 region has the DNA TGTGCCTGGAGTCTAGCAGTGTACACCGGGGAGCTGTTTTTT. Translating gives CAWSLAVYTGELFF.

This rearrangement joins TRBV4-1 to TRBJ2-3, with a weak D call TRBD1 (5 bases). Germline V gene lookup returns CDR1 MGHRA and CDR2 YSYEKL. V lost 0 bases to trimming and J lost 2 bases, with 15 bases between them. The CDR3 runs to 17 residues. This CDR3 is CASSQDDGHRITDTQYF. Written as DNA, the CDR3 is TGCGCCAGCAGCCAAGATGATGGGCACAGGATCACAGATACGCAGTATTTT.

The rearrangement joins TRBV6-4 to TRBJ2-3; 8 bases agree with TRBD2. The CDR3 loop spans 15 amino acids. V shed 3 bases and J 7 bases; nucleotides not matched to a gene: 9. The germline V gene has CDR1 MRHNA and CDR2 SNTAGT. CDR3 DNA: TGTGCCAGCAGTGAGGTGTGGACTAGCCGTAATACGCAGTATTTT. Translation gives CASSEVWTSRNTQYF.

The gene calls are TRBV10-3 and TRBJ2-1; TRBD2 matches at 7 bases. Looked up from germline, CDR1 is ENHRY and CDR2 is SYGVKD. The CDR3 runs to 14 residues. Trimming cost V 0 bases and J 8 bases; bases outside gene matches: 4. CDR3 sequence: CAISESATSDEQFF. The CDR3 nucleotides read TGTGCCATCAGTGAGTCGGCAACTAGCGATGAGCAGTTCTTC.

The chain combines TRBV9 with TRBJ2-5; D is perhaps TRBD2 (5 bases). The CDR3 has 14 amino acids. V was pared by 0 bases and J by 5 bases, with 11 bases between. The germline V gene encodes CDR1 SGDLS and CDR2 YYNGEE. The CDR3 loop reads CASSVGTGWETQYF. CDR3 nucleotide sequence: TGTGCCAGCAGCGTAGGGACTGGGTGGGAGACCCAGTACTTC.

The V gene is TRBV4-1, the J gene TRBJ1-1; 9 nucleotides agree with TRBD1. CDR1 is MGHRA, CDR2 YSYEKL, per germline. Trimming took 5 bases from V and 4 from J; bases not matched to a gene: 5. The length of the CDR3 is 14 residues. CDR3 nucleotides: TGCGCCAGCAGCGACCGGGACAGGGTCACTGAAGCTTTCTTT. This codes for CASSDRDRVTEAFF.

The chain links TRBV15 to TRBJ2-2; tentative D call: TRBD2 (5 bases). The CDR3 length is 15 residues. Deletions cut 0 bases from V and 4 bases from J, with 9 bases between. Germline CDR1 reads LNHNV; CDR2 reads YYDKDF (reference sequence). The CDR3 sequence: CATSRDGGGTGELFF. CDR3 bases: TGTGCCACCAGCAGAGATGGAGGCGGCACCGGGGAGCTGTTTTTT.

This chain links TRBV5-1 with TRBJ2-7; D remains unclear. V lost 0 bases, J lost 1 base, and 11 bases lay in between. CDR3 length equals 15 residues. In germline, CDR1 is SGHRS, CDR2 YFSETQ. DNA for the CDR3: TGCGCCAGCAGCTTGGATTCCGGCTCGTCCTACGAGCAGTACTTC. Translated, it gives CASSLDSGSSYEQYF.